Listed below are T cell receptor beta chains from one sample, sequenced in a study of CD8+ T cells in alopecia areata. Method: immunoSEQ multiplex PCR; TCRdb's copy keeps in-frame clones and lacks some. This sample has around 140,000 clones, with approximately 49% found just once. Sequencing used CD8+ T cells sorted from blood, obtained at week 0. Every receptor here comes from a human donor with alopecia areata. Both conserved end residues are part of each CDR3. D genes are given only for firm matches. Size tells how often a clone was seen (once, few, many) or the class of an expanded clone, and some rows leave it out.

abundance	d_gene	v_gene	j_gene	CDR3nt	CDR3aa
few	.	TRBV6-6	TRBJ1-5	TGTGCCAGCAGTTCCCCCGACAGAACCCTCAATCAGCCCCAGCATTTT	CASSSPDRTLNQPQHF
.	.	TRBV27	TRBJ1-5	TGTGCCAGCAGTGACATCGGGAAGCCCCAGCATTTT	CASSDIGKPQHF
many	.	TRBV7-2	TRBJ2-7	TGTGCCAGCAGCTTCGAGGTCAGGGCCTCCTACGAGCAGTACTTC	CASSFEVRASYEQYF
once	.	TRBV7-8	TRBJ2-1	TGTGCCAGCAGCTTAGCGCCCAATGAGCAGTTCTTC	CASSLAPNEQFF
.	TRBD2	TRBV7-9	TRBJ2-1	TGTGCCAGCAGCTTAGCGATCGCGGGGGACTTGCAGTTCTTC	CASSLAIAGDLQFF
.	.	TRBV15	TRBJ2-3	TGTGCCACCAGCCCCGGGCGGGTCACAGATACGCAGTATTTT	CATSPGRVTDTQYF
.	.	TRBV5-1	TRBJ2-7	TGCGCCAGCAGCCCCCGGGACGGATCTTCCTACGAGCAGTACTTC	CASSPRDGSSYEQYF
.	.	TRBV9	TRBJ2-2	TGTGCCAGCAGCGTAGACCCTAGCCAGTCGAACACCGGGGAGCTGTTTTTT	CASSVDPSQSNTGELFF
.	.	TRBV27	TRBJ2-7	TGTGCCAGCCTAGACAGGAATGGAGACGAGCAGTACTTC	CASLDRNGDEQYF
.	TRBD2	TRBV7-2	TRBJ2-1	TGTGCCAGCAGCTTAGGCGCGGGGGGGTGGAGCTCCTACAATGAGCAGTTCTTC	CASSLGAGGWSSYNEQFF
.	TRBD1	TRBV4-3	TRBJ2-5	TGCGCCAGCAGCCGGTTGACAGGGGGTCAAGAGACCCAGTACTTC	CASSRLTGGQETQYF
.	.	TRBV27	TRBJ2-1	TGTGCCAGCAGCGGTGGGGGGACACCGACTGGCAATGAGCAGTTCTTC	CASSGGGTPTGNEQFF
.	TRBD1	TRBV12-5	TRBJ2-5	TGTGCTAGTCGGGACAGGGAAGAGACCCAGTACTTC	CASRDREETQYF
.	.	TRBV27	TRBJ2-5	TGTGCCAGCAGTTTAGGGGGTGGGAGAGAGACCCAGTACTTC	CASSLGGGRETQYF
.	.	TRBV27	TRBJ2-3	TGTGCCAGCACCGGGACATTTATGGCAGATACGCAGTATTTT	CASTGTFMADTQYF
.	.	TRBV2	TRBJ2-4	TGTGCCAGCAGTCTACAGGGAAAGGCAGCCAAAAACATTCAGTACTTC	CASSLQGKAAKNIQYF
.	TRBD1	TRBV4-1	TRBJ2-7	TGCGCCAGCAGCCCTGAGGGGGCGCGGTTTGACGAGCAGTACTTC	CASSPEGARFDEQYF
few	.	TRBV5-1	TRBJ1-1	TGCGCCAGCAGCTTGGCTGCGGGGGCACTGGGCACTGAAGCTTTCTTT	CASSLAAGALGTEAFF
few	.	TRBV28	TRBJ2-7	TGTGCCAGCAGTTGGGGTTTTTCCTACGAGCAGTACTTC	CASSWGFSYEQYF
.	.	TRBV13	TRBJ1-2	TGTGCCAGCAGCATCGGGGGGGTGACTGGCTACACCTTC	CASSIGGVTGYTF
once	.	TRBV2	TRBJ2-1	TGTGCCAGCAGTGATCTGGCCAATGAGCAGTTCTTC	CASSDLANEQFF
.	.	TRBV27	TRBJ1-1	TGTGCCAGCAGTTTTCTTGGGTGGGGCACTGAAGCTTTCTTT	CASSFLGWGTEAFF